What follows are 8 T cell receptor beta chains derived from one specimen sequenced in a study of blood T cell repertoires in COVID-19. Repertoires were generated with immunoSEQ multiplex PCR, while TCRdb's copy carries only in-frame clones and drops some. This sample has approximately 72,000 clones, with approximately 87% found just once. The sequenced sample consisted of peripheral blood. The receptors were sampled from a woman of 80 years or more with acute or convalescent COVID-19.

In this sample, this clone turned up once. The rearrangement uses TRBV2 and TRBJ1-5; D possibly corresponds to TRBD1 (5 bases). Looked up from germline, CDR1 is SNHLY and CDR2 is FYNNEI. CDR3 length equals 16 residues. Trimming stripped 4 bases from V and 2 bases from J, with 15 bases between. The CDR3 sequence is CASSVSWQGGNQPQHF. In nucleotides, the CDR3 is TGTGCCAGCAGTGTTAGTTGGCAGGGCGGCAATCAGCCCCAGCATTTT.

The V gene is TRBV5-4, the J gene TRBJ2-1; D possibly corresponds to TRBD2 (6 bases). Germline loops: CDR1 SGHNT, CDR2 YYREEE (reference sequence). Trimming left V 4 bases short and J 10 bases short, with 21 bases between. The CDR3 covers 15 residues. The CDR3 is CASSLGLDPAAEQFF. The CDR3 bases are TGTGCCAGCAGCCTGGGACTCGACCCCGCGGCGGAGCAGTTCTTC.

The rearrangement links TRBV2 to TRBJ1-1; no firm D call. CDR1 and CDR2 (germline): SNHLY, FYNNEI. The CDR3 extends over 13 amino acids. V lost 8 bases, J lost 0 bases, and 10 bases lay in between. For the CDR3, the DNA is TGTGCCAGCCTTTGGCAGGTGAACACTGAAGCTTTCTTT. This codes for CASLWQVNTEAFF.

The sample holds a few counts of this clone. The V and J genes are TRBV7-9 and TRBJ1-4; D is uncertain. CDR1 and CDR2 (germline): SEHNR, FQNEAQ (reference sequence). This CDR3 region has 13 residues. V lost 5 bases to trimming and J lost 10 bases, with 14 bases between them. The CDR3 region is CASSQDLRGKLFF. As DNA, the CDR3 is TGTGCCAGCAGCCAGGACCTCCGGGGAAAACTGTTTTTT. The variable domain in full, with the rest retrieved from reference TRBV7-9 and TRBJ1-4, is DTGVSQNPRHKITKRGQNVTFRCDPISEHNRLYWYRQTLGQGPEFLTYFQNEAQLEKSRLLSDRFSAERPKGSFSTLEIQRTEQGDSAMYLCASSQDLRGKLFFGSGTQLSVL.

Only one count was recorded for this clone. For the CDR3, the DNA is TGCAGCGCGGGACAGGGAAACTACAATGAGCAGTTCTTC. Protein product: CSAGQGNYNEQFF. The chain couples TRBV29-1 to TRBJ2-1; 9 bases agree with TRBD1. CDR1 and CDR2 (germline): SQVTM, ANQGSEA. With V trimmed by 7 bases and J by 3 bases, 4 bases remained unmatched. The CDR3 sequence is 13 residues long.

Note on this clone: At one of its ends the junction is not consistent with the germline gene, which may arise from a read error. This chain uses TRBV28 with TRBJ1-2, with D tentatively TRBD1 (6 bases). CDR3 length: 11 residues. The germline CDR1 and CDR2 sequences are MDHEN and SYDVKM. CDR3 in DNA: TGTGCCAGCAGTGACCCCGGGACATGGAACTTC. The encoded protein is CASSDPGTWNF.

This sequence joins TRBV19 and TRBJ1-5, with TRBD1 matching over 8 bases. Per the germline V gene, CDR1 is LNHDA and CDR2 is SQIVND (reference sequence). The CDR3 has 16 residues. V lost 8 bases and J lost 2; bases outside the gene matches: 11. Here the CDR3 reads CASDDRGTFGNQPQHF. CDR3 DNA: TGTGCCAGTGATGACAGGGGCACTTTTGGCAATCAGCCCCAGCATTTT.

This chain links TRBV6-5 with TRBJ1-1; 8 bases map to TRBD1. With 6 bases clipped from V and 7 bases from J, the junction kept 10 bases outside the gene matches. From germline, CDR1 is MNHEY and CDR2 SVGAGI. This CDR3 is built from 14 residues. The CDR3 sequence: CASRLTGVVSEAFF. CDR3 sequence (DNA): TGTGCCAGCAGACTGACAGGGGTTGTTAGTGAAGCTTTCTTT.